Shown below are 29 T cell receptor beta chains from a single sample sequenced in a study of shared clonotypes between healthy human individuals. This table comes from immunoSEQ multiplex PCR, and its TCRdb copy is limited to in-frame clones, with some not included. This sample has 2,500,000 or so clones; roughly 92% occur once, and the top ten carry 0.37%. Specimen: naive CD4+ T cells from PBMCs. The subset is: CD45RA+ positively selected. These receptors were collected from a man aged 18 to 29 in good health. Some clones in this sample may be carry-over from other donors' samples.

The chain carries TRBV28 and TRBJ1-2; TRBD1 might be the D (5 bases). CDR1 is MDHEN, CDR2 SYDVKM, per germline. V was pared by 5 bases and J by 4 bases, with 14 bases between. The CDR3 has 14 amino acids. The CDR3 region has the DNA TGTGCCAGCAGTCTCGGGACCCTAGTCTATGGCTACACCTTC. Its protein is CASSLGTLVYGYTF.

The J gene is TRBJ2-7, the V gene TRBV14; D possibly matches TRBD1 or TRBD2 (5 bases each). Trimming took off 4 bases at V and 6 bases at J, with 25 bases between the two ends. CDR1 SGHDN and CDR2 FVKESK come from the germline V gene. The CDR3 sequence is 17 residues long. The CDR3 spells CASSPWGKLERLSEQYF. The CDR3 nucleotides are TGTGCCAGCAGCCCCTGGGGGAAACTAGAACGTCTCTCCGAGCAGTACTTC. The full variable domain, with the rest looked up from reference TRBV14 and TRBJ2-7, is EAGVTQFPSHSVIEKGQTVTLRCDPISGHDNLYWYRRVMGKEIKFLLHFVKESKQDESGMPNNRFLAERTGGTYSTLKVQPAELEDSGVYFCASSPWGKLERLSEQYFGPGTRLTVT.

V is TRBV6-6 and J is TRBJ2-5; a weak D match, TRBD1 (6 bases). The germline V and J ends were trimmed by 5 bases and 7 bases, with 17 bases remaining between them. The CDR3 extends over 14 amino acids. Germline CDR1 is MNHNY and CDR2 is SVGAGI (reference sequence). The CDR3 DNA follows: TGTGCCAGCAGTCGACGACAGGTGGACGGGACCCAGTACTTC. Protein product: CASSRRQVDGTQYF.

With regard to this clone: Other DNA sequences in this specimen translate into the identical CDR3. The CDR3 reads CASSLTQSYEQYF. In DNA form, the CDR3 reads TGTGCCAGCAGTTTGACACAATCCTACGAGCAGTACTTC. The rearrangement joins TRBV28 to TRBJ2-7; no reliable D call. The V gene's germline CDR1 is MDHEN and CDR2 SYDVKM. The ends were cut back, 3 bases at V and 1 base at J, with 7 bases in the middle. This CDR3 is 13 amino acids long.

The chain combines TRBV5-1 with TRBJ2-3; tentative D call: TRBD2 (6 bases). The CDR3 spans 17 residues. Between the trimmed V and J ends, which lost 0 bases and 0 bases, there was a span of 14 bases. Germline V gives CDR1 SGHRS, CDR2 YFSETQ. The CDR3 region is CASSLALAATSTDTQYF. The CDR3 coding sequence is TGCGCCAGCAGCTTGGCTTTAGCGGCAACTAGCACAGATACGCAGTATTTT.

J is TRBJ1-3 and V is TRBV28; D possibly corresponds to TRBD1 (6 bases). V dropped 7 bases and J dropped 0 bases, with 16 bases sitting between them. Per germline, CDR1 MDHEN and CDR2 SYDVKM. The CDR3 length is 16 residues. The CDR3 reads CASIAGGAFSGNTIYF. As DNA, the CDR3 is TGTGCCAGCATCGCGGGGGGGGCTTTCTCTGGAAACACCATATATTTT. The complete variable domain, with remaining parts taken from reference TRBV28 and TRBJ1-3, reads DVKVTQSSRYLVKRTGEKVFLECVQDMDHENMFWYRQDPGLGLRLIYFSYDVKMKEKGDIPEGYSVSREKKERFSLILESASTNQTSMYLCASIAGGAFSGNTIYFGEGSWLTVV.

The chain combines TRBV7-9 with TRBJ2-1, with unresolved D. CDR3 size: 16 residues. Trimming shortened V by 1 base and J by 9 bases, and 19 bases separated the two germline ends. Germline V gene lookup returns CDR1 SEHNR and CDR2 FQNEAQ (reference sequence). Here the CDR3 reads CASSLVGFITESEQFF. The DNA of the CDR3 is TGTGCCAGCAGCTTAGTAGGGTTTATTACGGAATCTGAGCAGTTCTTC.

This chain joins TRBV6-6 and TRBJ2-3; no reliable D call. The CDR3 is 11 amino acids. V was cut by 4 bases and J by 6 bases, with 5 bases left in between. Germline-derived CDR1 and CDR2 are MNHNY and SVGAGI (reference sequence). CDR3 nucleotide sequence: TGTGCCAGCAGTTTCCTTGATACGCAGTATTTT. Translated, it gives CASSFLDTQYF.

The genes are TRBV18 and TRBJ1-2, with D perhaps matching TRBD1 (5 bases). Per germline, CDR1 KGHSH and CDR2 LQKENI. This CDR3 is 16 amino acids long. The V end lost 3 bases, the J end lost 1 base, and 15 bases lay between the germline ends. In DNA form, the CDR3 reads TGTGCCAGCTCACCGCTTTCGGGGGACGGTAACTATGGCTACACCTTC. Its translation: CASSPLSGDGNYGYTF.

The chain recombines TRBV10-1 with TRBJ2-5, with TRBD2 identical over 7 bases. Germline trimming cut 2 bases from V and 5 bases from J; bases unmatched to any gene: 2. CDR3 length: 13 amino acids. CDR1 and CDR2 (germline): WNHNN, SYGVQD (reference sequence). CDR3 coding DNA: TGCGCCAGCAGTGAGGGGGGAGGGGAGACCCAGTACTTC. It yields the protein CASSEGGGETQYF.

The V and J genes are TRBV7-9 and TRBJ2-2; D remains ambiguous. The V end was cut by 3 bases, the J end by 0 bases, with 11 bases between. In germline, CDR1 is SEHNR, CDR2 FQNEAQ (reference sequence). The CDR3 has 16 residues. The CDR3 nucleotides read TGTGCCAGCAGCTTGAGGCAGATCGCGAACACCGGGGAGCTGTTTTTT. This gives the protein CASSLRQIANTGELFF.

The chain recombines TRBV6-5 with TRBJ1-2; unclear D gene. There are 15 residues in the CDR3. V lost 8 bases, J lost 1 base, and 17 bases lay in between. Germline CDR1 and CDR2: MNHEY and SVGAGI. CDR3 DNA: TGTGCCAGCCGGGATCCCCAAGTGGGTAACTATGGCTACACCTTC. This encodes CASRDPQVGNYGYTF.

The CDR3: CASSQGGEVAFF. CDR3 bases: TGTGCCAGCAGTCAAGGGGGCGAGGTGGCTTTCTTT. This chain uses TRBV2 with TRBJ1-1; the match to TRBD1 covers 7 bases. Germline assignment: CDR1 SNHLY and CDR2 FYNNEI. V dropped 5 bases and J dropped 11; count of bases not matched to a gene: 8. This CDR3 has 12 residues.

The genes are TRBV28 and TRBJ2-1, with 7 bases lining up with TRBD2. Germline loops: CDR1 MDHEN, CDR2 SYDVKM. After removal of 4 bases from V and 0 bases from J, the junction contained 12 bases not matched to a gene. The length of the CDR3 is 18 residues. CDR3 in amino acids: CASSYPAGAGSSYNEQFF. The CDR3 DNA follows: TGTGCCAGCAGTTATCCGGCAGGAGCGGGGTCCTCCTACAATGAGCAGTTCTTC.

The CDR3 DNA sequence: TGTGCCAGCAGCGCGGGGGGGACTTCAGCCTACGAGCAGTACTTC. Its protein product is CASSAGGTSAYEQYF. V usage is TRBV9 and J usage is TRBJ2-7, with 8 bases fitting TRBD2. J lost 2 bases, V lost 3 bases, and 7 bases had no gene match. Germline CDR1 is SGDLS and CDR2 is YYNGEE. The CDR3 extends over 15 amino acids. The whole variable domain, filled in from reference TRBV9 and TRBJ2-7, reads DSGVTQTPKHLITATGQRVTLRCSPRSGDLSVYWYQQSLDQGLQFLIQYYNGEERAKGNILERFSAQQFPDLHSELNLSSLELGDSALYFCASSAGGTSAYEQYFGPGTRLTVT.

V gene TRBV5-8 combines with J gene TRBJ2-3; D gene unclear. CDR3 size: 15 residues. Trimming removed 2 bases at V and 0 bases at J, with 10 bases between. Germline V gives CDR1 SGHTS, CDR2 YDEGEE. The CDR3 sequence: CASSFSPVSTDTQYF. The CDR3 nucleotides are TGTGCCAGCAGCTTTTCACCGGTTAGCACAGATACGCAGTATTTT.

The V call is TRBV7-3, the J call TRBJ2-1; 9 positions match TRBD1. The germline V gene has CDR1 SGHTA and CDR2 FQGTGA. The V and J ends lost 5 bases and 4 bases, in that order; junction bases with no gene match: 6. This CDR3 has 15 residues. The CDR3 spells CASSRVQGAYNEQFF. The CDR3 DNA is TGTGCCAGCAGCCGAGTACAGGGGGCTTACAATGAGCAGTTCTTC.

As concerns this clone: An end of the junction does not agree with germline; a read error may underlie this. The rearrangement uses TRBV7-2 and TRBJ2-3, with a possible D match to TRBD2 (6 bases). Germline V gives CDR1 SGHTA, CDR2 FQGNSA. The length of the CDR3 is 17 residues. Here the CDR3 DNA reads TGTGCCAGCACCTTAATTGGCGCGGGGCTGATCACAGATACGCAGTATTTT. This encodes CASTLIGAGLITDTQYF.

This chain connects TRBV12-5 to TRBJ1-1; D perhaps matches TRBD1 (5 bases). In germline, CDR1 is LGHNT, CDR2 FRNRAP. V lost 2 bases, J lost 0 bases, and 13 bases lay in between. The CDR3 extends over 16 amino acids. CDR3 residues: CASGLPPGTLNTEAFF. The CDR3, as DNA: TGTGCTAGTGGTTTGCCCCCCGGGACCCTGAACACTGAAGCTTTCTTT. Combining the CDR3 with reference TRBV12-5 and TRBJ1-1 gives the whole variable domain DARVTQTPRHKVTEMGQEVTMRCQPILGHNTVFWYRQTMMQGLELLAYFRNRAPLDDSGMPKDRFSAEMPDATLATLKIQPSEPRDSAVYFCASGLPPGTLNTEAFFGQGTRLTVV.

The chain is built from TRBV2 and TRBJ1-4; 7 positions match TRBD1. This CDR3 has 16 amino acids. J gave up 14 bases and V 1 base, and 16 bases lay outside the gene matches. Germline CDR1 is SNHLY and CDR2 is FYNNEI. In nucleotides, the CDR3 is TGTGCCAGCAGTGAAGGTGTGGGGGGGACAGTCCCAACGCTGTTTTTT. Translating it yields CASSEGVGGTVPTLFF.

The V call is TRBV19, the J call TRBJ2-7, with a tentative D call TRBD2 (6 bases). Trimming pared 4 bases from V and 1 base from J, leaving 20 bases between. Germline V CDR1 and CDR2: LNHDA, SQIVND (reference sequence). The CDR3 has 17 amino acids. CDR3: CASSTALIADRSYEQYF. The CDR3 DNA follows: TGTGCCAGTAGTACAGCCCTCATAGCGGACCGTTCCTACGAGCAGTACTTC.

This chain links TRBV6-5 with TRBJ2-1; either TRBD1 or TRBD2 may supply D (5 bases each). This CDR3 spans 14 amino acids. CDR1 MNHEY and CDR2 SVGAGI come from the germline V gene. V was clipped by 0 bases and J by 4 bases, with 7 bases between them. The CDR3 protein is CASSYSGEYNEQFF. CDR3 bases: TGTGCCAGCAGTTACTCGGGGGAGTACAATGAGCAGTTCTTC.

The chain combines TRBV18 with TRBJ1-4, with a possible D match to TRBD1 (5 bases). The CDR3 totals 20 residues. CDR1 is KGHSH, CDR2 LQKENI, per germline. Trimming left V 3 bases short and J 3 bases short, with 26 bases between. The CDR3 protein is CASSPPIGSVAGESNEKLFF. The CDR3 nucleotides are TGTGCCAGCTCACCTCCCATCGGGTCCGTGGCGGGGGAATCTAATGAAAAACTGTTTTTT. Combining the CDR3 with reference TRBV18 and TRBJ1-4 gives the whole variable domain NAGVMQNPRHLVRRRGQEARLRCSPMKGHSHVYWYRQLPEEGLKFMVYLQKENIIDESGMPKERFSAEFPKEGPSILRIQQVVRGDSAAYFCASSPPIGSVAGESNEKLFFGSGTQLSVL.

The gene calls are TRBV19 and TRBJ1-2; TRBD1 aligns across 9 bases. Germline loops: CDR1 LNHDA, CDR2 SQIVND (reference sequence). V dropped 3 bases and J dropped 2; count of bases not matched to a gene: 16. The CDR3 is made up of 19 amino acids. The CDR3, as DNA: TGTGCCAGTAGTATTGACTCCCCGGGACAGGGTCCGAGAAACTATGGCTACACCTTC. It translates to CASSIDSPGQGPRNYGYTF. Full variable domain (outside the CDR3, taken from reference TRBV19 and TRBJ1-2): DGGITQSPKYLFRKEGQNVTLSCEQNLNHDAMYWYRQDPGQGLRLIYYSQIVNDFQKGDIAEGYSVSREKKESFPLTVTSAQKNPTAFYLCASSIDSPGQGPRNYGYTFGSGTRLTVV.

DNA for the CDR3: TGTGCCAGCTCACCAGTTACGGGGGGACTCCAAGAGACCCAGTACTTC. Its protein is CASSPVTGGLQETQYF. The gene calls are TRBV18 and TRBJ2-5; 7 nucleotides match TRBD2. With 2 bases clipped from V and 1 base from J, the junction kept 7 bases outside the gene matches. The germline CDR1 and CDR2 sequences are KGHSH and LQKENI. The CDR3 runs 16 residues.

The chain combines TRBV5-1 with TRBJ1-5; 7 bases map to TRBD1. Germline V lookup: CDR1 SGHRS, CDR2 YFSETQ. This CDR3 has 14 amino acids. V shed 0 bases, J shed 6 bases, and the junction held 3 bases outside the gene matches. CDR3 amino acids: CASSLEGASQPQHF. In nucleotides, the CDR3 is TGCGCCAGCAGCTTGGAGGGGGCGAGTCAGCCCCAGCATTTT.

The gene calls are TRBV7-9 and TRBJ1-6; D may be TRBD1 (6 bases). Trimming removed 0 bases at V and 9 bases at J, with 12 bases between. CDR1 is SEHNR and CDR2 is FQNEAQ in the germline V gene (reference sequence). CDR3 length equals 15 residues. CDR3 amino acids: CASSLASGASSPLHF. CDR3 DNA sequence: TGTGCCAGCAGCTTAGCTTCAGGGGCGAGTTCACCCCTCCACTTT.

The chain links TRBV7-3 to TRBJ2-2; D gene ambiguous. The CDR3 sequence is 16 residues long. From germline, CDR1 is SGHTA and CDR2 FQGTGA. V dropped 3 bases and J dropped 1 base, with 12 bases sitting between them. The CDR3 protein is CASSLASPRNTGELFF. CDR3 in DNA: TGTGCCAGCAGCTTGGCGTCGCCCAGGAACACCGGGGAGCTGTTTTTT.

Concerning this clone itself: Distinct nucleotide sequences in the sample also encode this CDR3. V is TRBV5-1 and J is TRBJ1-4; a weak D match, TRBD1 (6 bases). CDR3 length equals 14 residues. Germline-derived CDR1 and CDR2 are SGHRS and YFSETQ. Trimming removed 2 bases from V and 5 bases from J, with 10 bases in between. The CDR3 nucleotides are TGCGCCAGCAGCTTACAGGGCTCGAATGAAAAACTGTTTTTT. It is translated as CASSLQGSNEKLFF. Full variable domain (rest looked up from reference TRBV5-1 and TRBJ1-4): KAGVTQTPRYLIKTRGQQVTLSCSPISGHRSVSWYQQTPGQGLQFLFEYFSETQRNKGNFPGRFSGRQFSNSRSEMNVSTLELGDSALYLCASSLQGSNEKLFFGSGTQLSVL.